What follows are 17 T cell receptor beta chains derived from one specimen sequenced in a study of cytomegalovirus exposure and HLA in healthy donors. PCR was performed using 60 Vbeta and 13 Jbeta primers. Only in-frame clones appear in the TCRdb table, and some are missing; sequencing was by immunoSEQ multiplex PCR. The table lists approximately 130,000 clones, roughly 80% of them singletons. Sequencing used PBMCs. These receptors were taken from a boy under 18 in good health and CMV-seronegative.

V and J are TRBV30 and TRBJ2-7; TRBD1 aligns across 7 bases. The CDR3 consists of 16 residues. Losses at the gene ends were 0 bases for V and 1 base for J; bases not matched to a gene: 9. Germline CDR1 is GTSNPN and CDR2 is SVGIG (reference sequence). CDR3 protein: CAWSVGWDSQSYEQYF. In DNA, the CDR3 is TGTGCCTGGAGTGTAGGGTGGGACAGTCAATCCTACGAGCAGTACTTC.

The chain is built from TRBV5-6 and TRBJ2-7, with a tentative D call TRBD1 (5 bases). Per germline, CDR1 SGHDT and CDR2 YYEEEE. Trimming pared 2 bases from V and 7 bases from J, leaving 13 bases between. The CDR3 runs to 13 residues. The CDR3 loop reads CASSLAQGGEQYF. The CDR3 DNA reads TGTGCCAGCAGCTTAGCTCAGGGCGGTGAGCAGTACTTC.

The chain uses TRBV7-6 and TRBJ2-5; 10 bases align to TRBD2. The CDR3 runs to 16 residues. J gave up 5 bases and V 1 base, and 7 bases lay outside the gene matches. CDR1 is SGHVS, CDR2 FNYEAQ, per germline. The CDR3 region has the DNA TGTGCCAGCAGCTTAGGGGCAGCGGGAGGGCGGGAGACCCAGTACTTC. Protein sequence: CASSLGAAGGRETQYF.

In its sample, this clone was seen once. This chain uses TRBV2 with TRBJ2-5, with D maybe TRBD1 (8 bases). The ends were cut back, 7 bases at V and 4 bases at J, with 19 bases in the middle. From germline, CDR1 is SNHLY and CDR2 FYNNEI. The CDR3 is 15 residues long. The CDR3 bases are TGTGCCAGCATTGGGGGGGACAGGATTATAGAGACCCAGTACTTC. This gives the protein CASIGGDRIIETQYF.

The rearrangement joins TRBV5-1 to TRBJ2-7, with 8 bases that match TRBD1. Per germline, CDR1 SGHRS and CDR2 YFSETQ. The J segment lost 6 bases and the V segment lost 5 bases, leaving 7 bases of the junction unmatched. This CDR3 region has 13 residues. The CDR3 sequence is CASSRGQGGEQYF. The CDR3 nucleotides read TGCGCCAGCAGTCGTGGACAGGGCGGCGAGCAGTACTTC.

The chain uses TRBV5-1 and TRBJ1-2; 8 positions agree with TRBD1. The length of the CDR3 is 15 residues. From germline, CDR1 is SGHRS and CDR2 YFSETQ. With 3 bases clipped from V and 3 bases from J, the junction kept 7 bases outside the gene matches. DNA for the CDR3: TGCGCCAGCAGCTCTCTGCCGACAGGGGACTATGGCTACACCTTC. Its translation: CASSSLPTGDYGYTF.

This clone occurred a few times. J is TRBJ2-2 and V is TRBV25-1, with 7 bases matching TRBD2. Trimming at V came to 5 bases and at J to 7 bases, leaving 4 bases not matched to a gene. From germline, CDR1 is MGHDK and CDR2 SYGVNS. There are 13 residues in the CDR3. The CDR3 DNA reads TGTGCCAGCAGTCGGGGGAGGGACGGGGAGCTGTTTTTT. It specifies CASSRGRDGELFF.

The chain joins TRBV7-9 to TRBJ2-1; 8 bases agree with TRBD1. This CDR3 is 15 amino acids long. V lost 0 bases to trimming and J lost 7 bases; unmatched junction nucleotides: 5. Germline V gene data show CDR1 as SEHNR and CDR2 as FQNEAQ (reference sequence). CDR3 loop: CASSLAQGARNEQFF. The CDR3 coding sequence is TGTGCCAGCAGCTTAGCCCAGGGGGCGCGGAATGAGCAGTTCTTC. The full variable domain, its missing parts supplied by reference TRBV7-9 and TRBJ2-1, is DTGVSQNPRHKITKRGQNVTFRCDPISEHNRLYWYRQTLGQGPEFLTYFQNEAQLEKSRLLSDRFSAERPKGSFSTLEIQRTEQGDSAMYLCASSLAQGARNEQFFGPGTRLTVL.

For this clone: Its ends do not fully match the called genes, so a read error is possible. The rearrangement links TRBV5-1 to TRBJ2-7; the match to TRBD1 covers 12 bases. Germline values: CDR1 SGHRS, CDR2 YFSETQ. The CDR3 spans 14 residues. This CDR3 reads CASSGTGGSHEQYF. As DNA, the CDR3 is TGCGCCAGCAGTGGGACAGGGGGCTCCCACGAGCAGTACTTC.

V and J are TRBV4-1 and TRBJ2-3; 13 nucleotides agree with TRBD2. The trim removed 0 bases at V and 3 bases at J, leaving 9 bases unmatched. Per germline, CDR1 MGHRA and CDR2 YSYEKL. The CDR3 runs 19 residues. CDR3 in DNA: TGCGCCAGCAGCCAAGATCGCCGAGCGGGACTAGCGGGAACAGATACGCAGTATTTT. This gives the protein CASSQDRRAGLAGTDTQYF.

V is TRBV6-1 and J is TRBJ2-1; 9 nucleotides match TRBD2. Losses at the gene ends were 3 bases for V and 2 bases for J; bases not matched to a gene: 5. Per the germline V gene, CDR1 is MNHNS and CDR2 is SASEGT. The CDR3 is 16 amino acids. As DNA, the CDR3 is TGTGCCAGCAGTGACTTAGCGGGAGTACCCTACAATGAGCAGTTCTTC. Translating gives CASSDLAGVPYNEQFF.

The rearrangement uses TRBV6-5 and TRBJ2-1; 9 bases line up with TRBD2. CDR3 length: 16 amino acids. Germline-derived CDR1 and CDR2 are MNHEY and SVGAGI. V shed 4 bases, J shed 4 bases, and the junction held 8 bases outside the gene matches. Here the CDR3 DNA reads TGTGCCAGCAGTTCCACCCTTAGCGGGAGTTACAATGAGCAGTTCTTC. It specifies CASSSTLSGSYNEQFF.

The gene calls are TRBV5-1 and TRBJ2-5; 9 bases are shared with TRBD1. The last part of the DNA fits TRBJ2-7 better; the J call may be wrong. The CDR3 runs to 15 residues. Germline loops: CDR1 SGHRS, CDR2 YFSETQ. Here the CDR3 reads CASSLVYRGRDEQYF. The CDR3 DNA is TGCGCCAGCAGCTTGGTATACAGGGGGCGAGACGAGCAGTACTTC.

The rearrangement joins TRBV30 to TRBJ2-5, with D hard to call. The V end lost 7 bases, the J end lost 0 bases, and 9 bases lay between the germline ends. This CDR3 comprises 12 residues. The V gene's germline CDR1 is GTSNPN and CDR2 SVGIG (reference sequence). The CDR3 loop reads CASRPYQETQYF. In DNA form, the CDR3 reads TGTGCCTCTAGACCGTACCAAGAGACCCAGTACTTC. Variable domain in full (rest from reference TRBV30 and TRBJ2-5): SQTIHQWPATLVQPVGSPLSLECTVEGTSNPNLYWYRQAAGRGLQLLFYSVGIGQISSEVPQNLSASRPQDRQFILSSKKLLLSDSGFYLCASRPYQETQYFGPGTRLLVL.

In this sample, this clone turned up once. The chain employs TRBV19 and TRBJ1-5; possibly TRBD1 for D (6 bases). The V and J ends lost 6 bases and 3 bases respectively, with 12 bases between them. The CDR3 runs to 14 residues. Looked up from germline, CDR1 is LNHDA and CDR2 is SQIVND (reference sequence). CDR3 sequence reads: CASRTGQSNQPQHF. In DNA, the CDR3 is TGTGCCAGTAGGACTGGACAGTCCAATCAGCCCCAGCATTTT.

This clone was seen just once. The CDR3 nucleotides read TGTGCCAGCAGTGAATACGGGACAGGGAGGGGAGAGCAGTACTTC. Amino acid sequence: CASSEYGTGRGEQYF. V gene TRBV25-1 combines with J gene TRBJ2-7, with 9 bases aligning to TRBD1. The J segment lost 7 bases and the V segment lost 0 bases, leaving 7 bases of the junction unmatched. The CDR3 runs 15 residues. Germline CDR1 MGHDK, CDR2 SYGVNS.

The chain carries TRBV5-6 and TRBJ2-7; the match to TRBD2 covers 13 bases. V was pared by 3 bases and J by 3 bases, with 6 bases of the junction left unmatched. The CDR3 spans 16 residues. Looked up from germline, CDR1 is SGHDT and CDR2 is YYEEEE. Here the CDR3 reads CASSSVTSGRGYEQYF. The CDR3 DNA reads TGTGCCAGCAGCTCGGTTACTAGCGGGAGGGGCTACGAGCAGTACTTC.